The 4 T cell receptor beta chains listed next were all sequenced from one sample in a study of identical twins. A single record per CDR3 protein comes from TCRdb applying MiXCR to the 5' RACE reads. The profile covers approximately 550,000 distinct CDR3 sequences, with 20% to 25% appearing a single time and around 0.48% taken by the ten largest. This same sample was also part of a study on yellow fever vaccine responses in identical twins.

The sample comprised CD4+ T cells sorted from blood. These receptors were collected from a woman aged 18 to 35 in good health.

The rearrangement joins TRBV11-1 to TRBJ2-5; maybe TRBD2 (5 bases). Germline V gene sequence: CDR1 SGHAT, CDR2 FQDESV (reference sequence). There are 14 residues in the CDR3. V lost 5 bases, J lost 5 bases, and 15 bases lay in between. The DNA for the CDR3 is TGTGCCAGCAGCCGTACGGGGTATGAGGAGACCCAGTACTTC. Encoded protein: CASSRTGYEETQYF.

J is TRBJ2-5 and V is TRBV18; perhaps D is TRBD1 or TRBD2 (5 bases each). V lost 2 bases and J 0 bases, leaving 16 bases between the germline ends. The germline V gene has CDR1 KGHSH and CDR2 LQKENI. The CDR3 consists of 17 residues. The CDR3 protein is CASSPKGDGKYQETQYF. In DNA, the CDR3 is TGTGCCAGCTCACCAAAAGGGGACGGGAAGTACCAAGAGACCCAGTACTTC.

This clonotype came up a few times. V gene TRBV18 combines with J gene TRBJ1-2; the D is unclear. Trimming removed 5 bases at V and 4 bases at J, with 5 bases between. The germline V gene has CDR1 KGHSH and CDR2 LQKENI. This CDR3 comprises 11 residues. CDR3 region: CASSNGYGYTF. The CDR3 region has the DNA TGTGCCAGCTCAAACGGCTATGGCTACACCTTC.

This clonotype came up a few times. The rearrangement joins TRBV4-1 to TRBJ2-2; a weak D match, TRBD2 (6 bases). V shed 0 bases and J shed 9 bases, with 8 bases lying between them. In germline, CDR1 is MGHRA, CDR2 YSYEKL. This CDR3 has 13 amino acids. The CDR3 spells CASSQDRERELFF. The CDR3 DNA is TGCGCCAGCAGCCAAGACCGGGAGAGGGAGCTGTTTTTT.